This T cell receptor beta chain was observed in a study of CD8 T cells in Susac syndrome. The CDR3 totals 14 residues. Losses at the gene ends were 3 bases for V and 3 bases for J; bases not matched to a gene: 5. Germline V lookup: CDR1 MDHEN, CDR2 SYDVKM. Reverse transcription of about 0.5 to 1 ug RNA used random hexamers. The method of amplification for TCR beta CDR3 was immunoSEQ multiplex PCR, covering 54 Vbeta and 13 Jbeta. A single record per CDR3 protein comes from TCRdb applying MiXCR to the immunoSEQ multiplex PCR reads. The sample lists roughly 170,000 distinct CDR3 sequences, 90% to 95% seen once, with approximately 0.094% in the top ten. TCR beta sequencing covered blood CD8+ and CD4+ T cells. Stable or active relapsing-remitting multiple sclerosis, untreated and meeting revised McDonald criteria, defined the controls. Negative isolation was used for CD8+ and CD4+ T cells and FACS enrichment for TEMRA cells.

The V and J genes are TRBV28 and TRBJ2-7; TRBD1 agrees at 7 bases. The source is a human donor with multiple sclerosis. Sequencing was done on a sample of CD4+ T cells from PBMCs. The CDR3 DNA follows: TGTGCCAGCAGTTTCGGAGACAGGGACTACGAGCAGTACTTC. This encodes CASSFGDRDYEQYF.